These 22 T cell receptor beta chains came from one sample sequenced in a study of T cells in Graves' hyperthyroidism and ophthalmopathy. Template material for amplifying TCR beta CDR3 regions consisted of RNA transcripts. HTBI primers were the set used in a first-round RT-PCR of the TCR CDR3. MiXCR was run by TCRdb on the multiplex PCR reads, yielding one entry per CDR3 protein. The data hold some 760,000 distinct CDR3 sequences, with about 14% observed a single time. Sequencing was done on a sample of blood. Receptors were obtained from a woman aged 18-30 years with Graves' hyperthyroidism.

The chain is built from TRBV6-1 and TRBJ2-3; D is tentatively TRBD1 or TRBD2 (5 bases each). The V end lost 0 bases, the J end lost 6 bases, and 10 bases lay between the germline ends. The CDR3 is 14 amino acids. Germline CDR1 and CDR2: MNHNS and SASEGT. This chain's CDR3 is CASSEAVRDDTQYF. CDR3 sequence (DNA): TGTGCCAGCAGTGAAGCAGTAAGGGACGATACGCAGTATTTT.

The chain employs TRBV20-1 and TRBJ2-1, with D perhaps matching TRBD2 (6 bases). Germline V gene data show CDR1 as DFQATT and CDR2 as SNEGSKA (reference sequence). The CDR3 is 11 residues long. CDR3 protein: CSTKRASSQFF. The CDR3 nucleotides are TGCAGCACAAAGCGGGCGAGTTCGCAGTTCTTC.

This clonotype was seen many times. The CDR3 sequence: CASSLVGGDAFF. Here the CDR3 DNA reads TGCGCCAGCAGCTTGGTGGGAGGGGACGCTTTCTTT. The chain carries TRBV5-1 and TRBJ1-1, with D perhaps TRBD1 (5 bases). CDR1 is SGHRS and CDR2 is YFSETQ in the germline V gene. V was clipped by 0 bases and J by 11 bases, with 11 bases between them. CDR3 size: 12 residues.

The rearrangement uses TRBV6-1 and TRBJ1-2; D unclear. This CDR3 has 12 residues. V gave up 9 bases and J gave up 0 bases, with 8 bases separating them. Looked up from germline, CDR1 is MNHNS and CDR2 is SASEGT. The CDR3 coding sequence is TGTGCCAGTCATCTCCCTAACTATGGCTACACCTTC. Encoded protein: CASHLPNYGYTF.

This clonotype was picked up many times. The rearrangement joins TRBV7-9 to TRBJ1-5; 9 bases fit TRBD1. Germline CDR1 reads SEHNR; CDR2 reads FQNEAQ (reference sequence). J lost 4 bases, V lost 8 bases, and 6 bases had no gene match. CDR3 length: 14 residues. The CDR3 is CASSPGTGNQPQHF. The CDR3 DNA follows: TGTGCCAGCTCACCAGGGACAGGGAATCAGCCCCAGCATTTT. The whole variable domain, remainder taken from reference TRBV7-9 and TRBJ1-5, is DTGVSQNPRHKITKRGQNVTFRCDPISEHNRLYWYRQTLGQGPEFLTYFQNEAQLEKSRLLSDRFSAERPKGSFSTLEIQRTEQGDSAMYLCASSPGTGNQPQHFGDGTRLSIL.

This chain links TRBV12-5 with TRBJ2-2, with D possibly matching TRBD1 (6 bases). Trimming pared 3 bases from V and 2 bases from J, leaving 10 bases between. This CDR3 comprises 15 residues. The germline CDR1 and CDR2 sequences are LGHNT and FRNRAP. In nucleotides, the CDR3 is TGTGCTAGTGGTTTTTGGACAGATAACACCGGGGAGCTGTTTTTT. It encodes CASGFWTDNTGELFF.

This clonotype was observed many times. The chain carries TRBV7-8 and TRBJ2-7; no firm D call. Germline CDR1 and CDR2: SGHVS and FQNEAQ. The CDR3 contains 12 residues. V was shortened by 8 bases and J by 4 bases, with 12 bases between the two germline ends. The CDR3 nucleotides are TGTGCCAGCCGCACCTCGACTTACGAGCAGTACTTC. Encoded protein: CASRTSTYEQYF.

This clonotype was detected many times. This sequence joins TRBV6-4 and TRBJ2-3, with D unresolved. Germline V lookup: CDR1 MRHNA, CDR2 SNTAGT. V lost 3 bases, J lost 5 bases, and 12 bases lay in between. CDR3 length: 14 amino acids. The CDR3 protein is CASSESPPGDTQYF. In DNA, the CDR3 is TGTGCCAGCAGTGAATCCCCTCCGGGAGATACGCAGTATTTT.

This clonotype was counted at least ten times. This chain connects TRBV6-1 to TRBJ2-2; D gene unclear. Looked up from germline, CDR1 is MNHNS and CDR2 is SASEGT. Trimming stripped 5 bases from V and 7 bases from J, with 14 bases between. The CDR3 extends over 14 amino acids. CDR3 sequence: CASSPHNPSGELFF. The CDR3 DNA reads as TGTGCCAGCAGTCCCCACAACCCCAGCGGGGAGCTGTTTTTT.

Many counts were recorded for this clonotype. The chain recombines TRBV2 with TRBJ2-7; no reliable D call. CDR3 length: 14 amino acids. With 6 bases removed from V and 2 bases from J, the gap between germline ends came to 14 bases. Germline V lookup: CDR1 SNHLY, CDR2 FYNNEI. CDR3 sequence: CASRPSSRAYEQYF. The CDR3 bases are TGTGCCAGCAGACCCTCCTCTCGAGCCTACGAGCAGTACTTC.

This clonotype has a count of ten or more. The chain joins TRBV29-1 to TRBJ2-5; 8 bases are a match to TRBD1. Germline CDR1 is SQVTM and CDR2 is ANQGSEA. This CDR3 comprises 11 residues. V lost 3 bases and J lost 8; bases outside the gene matches: 2. The CDR3 loop reads CSVDGQGTQYF. The CDR3, as DNA: TGCAGCGTTGATGGACAGGGAACCCAGTACTTC.

This clonotype came up many times. This chain links TRBV6-5 with TRBJ1-3; 9 bases fit TRBD1. The trim removed 0 bases at V and 3 bases at J, leaving 9 bases unmatched. Germline V gene lookup returns CDR1 MNHEY and CDR2 SVGAGI. This CDR3 spans 18 amino acids. The CDR3 here is CASSYSWTGARSGNTIYF. DNA of the CDR3: TGTGCCAGCAGTTACTCGTGGACAGGGGCCCGTAGTGGAAACACCATATATTTT.

The chain combines TRBV19 with TRBJ2-5; TRBD2 agrees at 7 bases. CDR3 length: 15 amino acids. The V segment lost 4 bases and the J segment 5 bases; nucleotides outside the gene matches: 10. Germline V gives CDR1 LNHDA, CDR2 SQIVND (reference sequence). The CDR3 DNA follows: TGTGCCAGTAGTACGGTAGCGGAGGGAGGGGAGACCCAGTACTTC. Amino acids: CASSTVAEGGETQYF.

In this sample, this clonotype turned up a few times. V is TRBV12-3 or TRBV12-4 and J is TRBJ1-2; the D is unclear. The CDR3 has 14 amino acids. Trimming took off 2 bases at V and 0 bases at J, with 7 bases between the two ends. The CDR3 protein is CASSLSQTNYGYTF. The CDR3 coding sequence is TGTGCCAGCAGTTTATCCCAGACTAACTATGGCTACACCTTC.

This clonotype was detected many times. CDR3 bases: TGTGCCAGCAGTGCGGGGACAGGACGGTTGACTGAAGCTTTCTTT. It yields the protein CASSAGTGRLTEAFF. This sequence joins TRBV12-3 or TRBV12-4 and TRBJ1-1, with 8 nucleotides matching TRBD1. The CDR3 consists of 15 residues. J was trimmed by 5 bases and V by 5 bases; bases with no gene match: 10.

This clonotype occurred a few times. The CDR3 spells CSFDSGRVTDTQYF. The CDR3 region has the DNA TGCAGCTTCGATAGCGGGAGGGTCACAGATACGCAGTATTTT. This chain uses TRBV29-1 with TRBJ2-3; 11 nucleotides align to TRBD2. Losses at the gene ends were 8 bases for V and 2 bases for J; bases not matched to a gene: 6. Germline V gene sequence: CDR1 SQVTM, CDR2 ANQGSEA. This CDR3 spans 14 amino acids.

About this clonotype: The DNA is left out, because the CDR3 cannot be placed on it with certainty; the CDR3 is given as TCRdb lists it. CDR3 in amino acids: CASSQTSVYFCAISEHNYEQYF. V is TRBV7-2 and J is TRBJ2-7. The CDR3 length equals 22 residues, ends included. Germline values: CDR1 SGHTA, CDR2 FQGNSA.

This clonotype was counted at least ten times. Here the CDR3 reads CSVVPGLHSYNEQFF. The DNA for the CDR3 is TGCAGCGTTGTCCCGGGACTCCACTCCTACAATGAGCAGTTCTTC. V is TRBV29-1 and J is TRBJ2-1; D might be TRBD2 (6 bases). Germline CDR1 is SQVTM and CDR2 is ANQGSEA. The CDR3 has 15 amino acids. The germline V and J ends were trimmed by 4 bases and 0 bases, with 13 bases remaining between them.

V usage is TRBV6-1 and J usage is TRBJ1-6, with 7 positions matching TRBD1. Trimming took 10 bases from V and 9 from J; bases not matched to a gene: 12. The germline gives CDR1 MNHNS, CDR2 SASEGT. The CDR3 is made up of 14 amino acids. The CDR3 coding sequence is TGTGCCACCAAGATGGAGGGGGCGAGTTCACCCCTCCACTTT. Encoded protein: CATKMEGASSPLHF.

Many counts were recorded for this clonotype. The V call is TRBV6-7, the J call TRBJ1-1, with TRBD1 as a possible D gene (5 bases). TRBV6-7 is sorted into the ORF group, with uncertain function. This CDR3 region has 15 residues. The V gene lost 0 bases and the J gene lost 5 bases, with 13 bases spanning the gap. CDR3 nucleotides: TGTGCCAGCAGTTACTCGGGACCGGCGCGGACTGAAGCTTTCTTT. It translates to CASSYSGPARTEAFF.

The sample holds a few counts of this clonotype. The chain recombines TRBV5-1 with TRBJ1-4, with D perhaps TRBD1 (6 bases). This CDR3 is built from 14 residues. Trimming stripped 4 bases from V and 3 bases from J, with 10 bases between. Germline values: CDR1 SGHRS, CDR2 YFSETQ. For the CDR3, the DNA is TGCGCCAGCAGCGCGGGACACTCTAATGAAAAACTGTTTTTT. The encoded protein is CASSAGHSNEKLFF.

The rearrangement joins TRBV19 to TRBJ2-1; unclear D gene. Germline loops: CDR1 LNHDA, CDR2 SQIVND (reference sequence). V was clipped by 3 bases and J by 6 bases, with 9 bases between them. The CDR3 is made up of 13 amino acids. The CDR3 DNA reads as TGTGCCAGTAGTATTAGTATATCCAATGAGCAGTTCTTC. Amino acid sequence: CASSISISNEQFF.